This T cell receptor (beta chain) was retrieved from a study of PD-1 blockade in classical Hodgkin lymphoma. Study-level points and caveats: Baseline diversity resembling that of newly diagnosed patients was seen in complete responders. It was reported that newly diagnosed patients had less baseline TCR diversity than healthy donors. Among the patients, those starting nivolumab under 1 year after ASCT were excluded. With CD4+ cells, TCR diversity rose significantly by C4D1, but not with CD8+ cells.

Each patient's relapse followed autologous stem cell transplantation, and brentuximab vedotin exposure varied. Profiling relied on immunoSEQ multiplex PCR, and the TCRdb table lists in-frame clones only, not all of them. Of 50,000 to 75,000 clones in the sample, approximately 90% were seen once. For this clone: What it binds is unknown.

The V segment lost 2 bases and the J segment 4 bases; nucleotides outside the gene matches: 6. This CDR3 has 14 amino acids. Germline-derived CDR1 and CDR2 are SQVTM and ANQGSEA. This sequence originates from a human donor with classical Hodgkin lymphoma. The J gene is TRBJ1-1, the V gene TRBV29-1, with 8 bases lining up with TRBD1. The specimen comprised peripheral blood mononuclear cells (PBMCs), sampled at baseline. The CDR3 reads CSVENRQGPTEAFF. The CDR3 nucleotides read TGCAGCGTTGAAAACCGACAGGGGCCCACTGAAGCTTTCTTT.